Each of the 28 T cell receptor beta chains below was sequenced from the same sample in a study of cytomegalovirus exposure and HLA in healthy donors. In the PCR, 60 Vbeta and 13 Jbeta primers were used. Sequencing used immunoSEQ multiplex PCR; TCRdb keeps in-frame clones, though not all of them. The table has tens of thousands of clones, roughly 85% seen once. The sequenced sample consisted of PBMCs. All receptors derive from a man aged 30 to 45 in good health and CMV-seronegative.

This CDR3 is CATQKGTSGRALYNEQFF. CDR3 nucleotides: TGTGCCACCCAGAAAGGGACTAGCGGGAGGGCCCTCTACAATGAGCAGTTCTTC. This chain uses TRBV19 with TRBJ2-1; TRBD2 matches at 16 bases. CDR3 length: 18 amino acids. Germline assignment: CDR1 LNHDA and CDR2 SQIVND (reference sequence). V was clipped by 10 bases and J by 3 bases; unmatched bases: 12.

The chain recombines TRBV20-1 with TRBJ1-2; a possible D gene is TRBD1 (5 bases). This CDR3 spans 11 amino acids. Trimming shortened V by 8 bases and J by 5 bases, and 12 bases separated the two germline ends. Germline V gene sequence: CDR1 DFQATT, CDR2 SNEGSKA (reference sequence). The CDR3 bases are TGCAGTTCGGAGGGGTTATATGGCTACACCTTC. Its protein is CSSEGLYGYTF.

The rearrangement uses TRBV2 and TRBJ1-2, with D possibly matching TRBD1 (5 bases). Germline CDR1 and CDR2: SNHLY and FYNNEI. V lost 1 base to trimming and J lost 4 bases, with 10 bases between them. This CDR3 has 14 residues. CDR3 in DNA: TGTGCCAGCAGTGAAGTGCGGGGGAGCTATGGCTACACCTTC. Protein sequence: CASSEVRGSYGYTF.

V is TRBV19 and J is TRBJ1-2; D is undetermined. Trimming removed 10 bases at V and 5 bases at J, with 5 bases between. Germline-derived CDR1 and CDR2 are LNHDA and SQIVND (reference sequence). The CDR3 is made up of 9 amino acids. The CDR3 loop reads CAILYGYTF. In DNA form, the CDR3 reads TGTGCCATCCTTTATGGCTACACCTTC.

The chain links TRBV11-2 to TRBJ2-7, with 8 bases lining up with TRBD2. From germline, CDR1 is SGHAT and CDR2 FQNNGV. Trimming cost V 6 bases and J 6 bases; bases outside gene matches: 13. The CDR3 spans 15 residues. The CDR3 is CASRDTSGRYFEQYF. The CDR3 region has the DNA TGTGCCAGCAGGGACACTAGCGGACGATATTTCGAGCAGTACTTC.

V gene TRBV30 combines with J gene TRBJ2-7, with D perhaps TRBD1 (5 bases). The length of the CDR3 is 14 residues. Germline V gene data show CDR1 as GTSNPN and CDR2 as SVGIG (reference sequence). The V end was cut by 0 bases, the J end by 2 bases, with 11 bases between. This CDR3 is CAWSVWGSTYEQYF. The CDR3 DNA reads as TGTGCCTGGAGTGTCTGGGGCAGTACCTACGAGCAGTACTTC. The variable domain in full, with the rest retrieved from reference TRBV30 and TRBJ2-7, is SQTIHQWPATLVQPVGSPLSLECTVEGTSNPNLYWYRQAAGRGLQLLFYSVGIGQISSEVPQNLSASRPQDRQFILSSKKLLLSDSGFYLCAWSVWGSTYEQYFGPGTRLTVT.

The rearrangement uses TRBV27 and TRBJ1-6, with a tentative D call TRBD1 (5 bases). The germline gives CDR1 MNHEY, CDR2 SMNVEV (reference sequence). The CDR3 has 16 residues. V was trimmed by 6 bases and J by 7 bases, leaving 19 bases between them. Here the CDR3 DNA reads TGTGCCAGCAGCCCCTTAGGGGCCGCGAGGAATTCACCCCTCCACTTT. Residues: CASSPLGAARNSPLHF.

The chain joins TRBV6-5 to TRBJ2-7; D gene ambiguous. CDR1 MNHEY and CDR2 SVGAGI come from the germline V gene. The V gene lost 0 bases and the J gene lost 2 bases, with 14 bases spanning the gap. The CDR3 is made up of 16 amino acids. The CDR3 is CASSYSIPGSTYEQYF. The CDR3 DNA reads as TGTGCCAGCAGTTACTCGATCCCCGGGTCGACCTACGAGCAGTACTTC.

The chain has TRBV25-1 and TRBJ1-1, with 9 bases that match TRBD1. Germline V gene data show CDR1 as MGHDK and CDR2 as SYGVNS. This CDR3 region has 13 residues. The ends lost 4 bases at V and 10 bases at J; junction bases unmatched: 7. The CDR3 DNA is TGTGCCAGCAGTGCGGGACAGGGTAGGCGAGCTTTCTTT. Its translation: CASSAGQGRRAFF.

This clone was observed a few times. CDR3 sequence (DNA): TGTGCCTGGAGCGAGGCCGCGACGGTTAACACTGAAGCTTTCTTT. It specifies CAWSEAATVNTEAFF. The V gene is TRBV30, the J gene TRBJ1-1; D remains unclear. The V end was cut by 3 bases, the J end by 2 bases, with 16 bases between. Germline V gene sequence: CDR1 GTSNPN, CDR2 SVGIG (reference sequence). The CDR3 is made up of 15 amino acids. Together with reference TRBV30 and TRBJ1-1, the CDR3 gives the full variable domain: SQTIHQWPATLVQPVGSPLSLECTVEGTSNPNLYWYRQAAGRGLQLLFYSVGIGQISSEVPQNLSASRPQDRQFILSSKKLLLSDSGFYLCAWSEAATVNTEAFFGQGTRLTVV.

The rearrangement joins TRBV11-2 to TRBJ2-5; D is possibly TRBD2 (5 bases). Germline V gene lookup returns CDR1 SGHAT and CDR2 FQNNGV. V was cut by 4 bases and J by 4 bases, with 10 bases left in between. The CDR3 spans 13 residues. DNA for the CDR3: TGTGCCAGCAGCTCGAGGGCCGCAGAGACCCAGTACTTC. Encoded protein: CASSSRAAETQYF.

V is TRBV4-3 and J is TRBJ2-3, with unresolved D. With 3 bases removed from V and 2 bases from J, the gap between germline ends came to 9 bases. Germline CDR1 LGHNA, CDR2 YSLEER. The CDR3 is 14 residues long. CDR3 in amino acids: CASSHGRPTDTQYF. The CDR3 coding sequence is TGCGCCAGCAGCCATGGCAGGCCCACAGATACGCAGTATTTT.

This rearrangement joins TRBV27 to TRBJ2-1; possibly TRBD2 for D (5 bases). This CDR3 contains 11 residues. Trimming took 5 bases from V and 8 from J, leaving 7 bases between them. The germline CDR1 and CDR2 sequences are MNHEY and SMNVEV (reference sequence). This chain's CDR3 is CASSTSDEQFF. The CDR3 region has the DNA TGTGCCAGCAGTACTAGTGATGAGCAGTTCTTC.

This rearrangement joins TRBV6-1 to TRBJ2-5; 11 bases fit TRBD1. The germline V gene encodes CDR1 MNHNS and CDR2 SASEGT. CDR3 size: 14 residues. V lost 10 bases, J lost 4 bases, and 8 bases stayed unmatched. In DNA form, the CDR3 reads TGTGCCACCCTTGGACAGGGGGCTGGAGAGACCCAGTACTTC. Translated: CATLGQGAGETQYF.

This clone was recorded only once. The chain has TRBV10-1 and TRBJ2-5, with 11 bases that match TRBD2. The V segment lost 5 bases and the J segment 5 bases; nucleotides outside the gene matches: 4. This CDR3 spans 14 amino acids. The V gene's germline CDR1 is WNHNN and CDR2 SYGVQD (reference sequence). The CDR3 bases are TGCGCCAGCAGTTATAGCGGGGGGGCGGAGACCCAGTACTTC. This gives the protein CASSYSGGAETQYF.

A word on this clone: A junction end diverges from the germline sequence, so it may reflect a read error. The chain joins TRBV7-7 to TRBJ2-3; a possible D gene is TRBD1 (6 bases). The CDR3 contains 13 residues. Germline loops: CDR1 SSHAT, CDR2 FNYEAQ (reference sequence). CDR3 sequence: CASSHARGDTQYF. CDR3 sequence (DNA): TGTGCTAGCAGCCATGCGAGGGGGGATACGCAGTATTTT. The full variable domain, rest sourced from reference TRBV7-7 and TRBJ2-3, is GAGVSQSPRYKVTKRGQDVTLRCDPISSHATLYWYQQALGQGPEFLTYFNYEAQPDKSGLPSDRFSAERPEGSISTLTIQRTEQRDSAMYRCASSHARGDTQYFGPGTRLTVL.

The CDR3 loop is CASSVAHTQYF. The CDR3 bases are TGTGCCAGCAGTGTAGCCCATACGCAGTATTTT. This chain connects TRBV28 to TRBJ2-3; D unresolved. The CDR3 is 11 amino acids. V was cut by 5 bases and J by 7 bases, with 7 bases left in between. The V gene's germline CDR1 is MDHEN and CDR2 SYDVKM.

This sequence joins TRBV29-1 and TRBJ1-1; 9 nucleotides agree with TRBD1. CDR1 is SQVTM, CDR2 ANQGSEA, per germline. V lost 2 bases, J lost 6 bases, and 1 base stayed unmatched. CDR3 length equals 12 residues. The chain's CDR3 is CSVETGGPEAFF. The CDR3 DNA reads as TGCAGCGTTGAAACAGGGGGCCCTGAAGCTTTCTTT.

V is TRBV2 and J is TRBJ1-1; 7 bases are shared with TRBD1. The J segment lost 10 bases and the V segment lost 8 bases, leaving 19 bases of the junction unmatched. Germline values: CDR1 SNHLY, CDR2 FYNNEI. This CDR3 is 15 amino acids long. CDR3 loop: CASGDRHMNTVGAFF. The CDR3 region has the DNA TGTGCCAGCGGGGACAGACACATGAACACAGTGGGAGCTTTCTTT.

The rearrangement joins TRBV19 to TRBJ2-1, with TRBD2 as a possible D gene (5 bases). Germline V gives CDR1 LNHDA, CDR2 SQIVND (reference sequence). Trimming left V 3 bases short and J 9 bases short, with 6 bases between. This CDR3 contains 11 residues. In nucleotides, the CDR3 is TGTGCCAGTAGTATTGCGGGTGAGCAGTTCTTC. This encodes CASSIAGEQFF.

The rearrangement links TRBV27 to TRBJ2-1; TRBD2 matches at 11 bases. The V gene end was trimmed by 2 bases and the J gene end by 9 bases; junction bases not matched to a gene: 6. Per the germline V gene, CDR1 is MNHEY and CDR2 is SMNVEV (reference sequence). The CDR3 consists of 15 residues. CDR3 bases: TGTGCCAGCAGTTTAAAACTAGCGGGGGTTGGTGAGCAGTTCTTC. It yields the protein CASSLKLAGVGEQFF.

The CDR3 region is CASSFGDREPDTQYF. The CDR3 DNA is TGTGCCAGCAGTTTTGGGGACAGGGAACCAGATACGCAGTATTTT. This rearrangement joins TRBV6-5 to TRBJ2-3; 9 bases align to TRBD1. In germline, CDR1 is MNHEY, CDR2 SVGAGI. V dropped 4 bases and J dropped 4; count of bases not matched to a gene: 6. This CDR3 spans 15 amino acids.

J is TRBJ2-7 and V is TRBV23-1, with 7 bases fitting TRBD1. TRBV23-1 is sorted into the ORF group, with uncertain function. The V and J ends lost 8 bases and 2 bases, in that order; junction bases with no gene match: 0. This CDR3 is 11 amino acids long. CDR3 sequence: CASGQAYEQYF. The CDR3 DNA reads TGCGCCAGCGGACAGGCCTACGAGCAGTACTTC.

The chain joins TRBV6-5 to TRBJ2-2, with 7 nucleotides matching TRBD1. The V segment lost 6 bases and the J segment 4 bases; nucleotides outside the gene matches: 8. In germline, CDR1 is MNHEY, CDR2 SVGAGI. The CDR3 contains 15 residues. The CDR3 sequence is CASRPGTAFTGELFF. DNA for the CDR3: TGTGCCAGCAGGCCCGGGACAGCCTTCACCGGGGAGCTGTTTTTT.

The rearrangement joins TRBV7-9 to TRBJ1-4, with D maybe TRBD1 (6 bases). The CDR3 runs 13 residues. V dropped 5 bases and J dropped 10 bases, with 14 bases sitting between them. The germline V gene has CDR1 SEHNR and CDR2 FQNEAQ (reference sequence). CDR3 loop: CASSLDSIGKLFF. The CDR3 DNA reads as TGTGCCAGCAGCCTGGACAGTATTGGAAAACTGTTTTTT.

This clone was seen more than once but under ten times. One end of the junction varies from germline; a read error may be responsible. V is TRBV16 and J is TRBJ1-1; the D is unclear. The CDR3 is made up of 14 amino acids. Germline lookup yields CDR1 KGHSY and CDR2 FQNENV. CDR3 residues: CASSQSPGNTEAFF. The CDR3, as DNA: TGTGCCAGCAGCCAATCCCCCGGGAACACAGAAGCTTTCTTT.

The chain uses TRBV28 and TRBJ2-7, with 8 bases that match TRBD2. The CDR3 extends over 14 amino acids. J gave up 7 bases and V 5 bases, and 10 bases lay outside the gene matches. Germline V CDR1 and CDR2: MDHEN, SYDVKM. The CDR3 bases are TGTGCCAGCAGTACTAGCGGCGGGGTACGAGAGCAGTACTTC. Its translation: CASSTSGGVREQYF.

V usage is TRBV4-2 and J usage is TRBJ2-1; possible D gene TRBD2, 6 bases. Germline CDR1 LGHNA, CDR2 YNFKEQ. The V gene lost 0 bases and the J gene lost 9 bases, with 12 bases spanning the gap. The CDR3 is 14 residues long. The CDR3 DNA follows: TGTGCCAGCAGCCAAGAGGGCGGGACCCCTGAGCAGTTCTTC. Its translation is CASSQEGGTPEQFF.